The 18 T cell receptor beta chains reported below all come from one sample, sequenced in a study of T cell responses to AZD1222 COVID-19 vaccine. Libraries were prepared by immunoSEQ multiplex PCR; TCRdb keeps only in-frame clonotypes and omits some of them. The sample lists about 140,000 clones; 85% to 90% were seen once. The sequences come from peripheral blood, collected on day 0 of AZD1222 vaccination. These receptors originate from an adult in good health.

The V gene is TRBV6-5, the J gene TRBJ1-2; 7 positions match TRBD1. Trimming at V came to 2 bases and at J to 2 bases, leaving 8 bases not matched to a gene. From germline, CDR1 is MNHEY and CDR2 SVGAGI. There are 16 residues in the CDR3. This chain's CDR3 is CASSYRGQAQNYGYTF. CDR3 bases: TGTGCCAGCAGTTACCGAGGACAGGCCCAAAACTATGGCTACACCTTC.

This rearrangement joins TRBV7-3 to TRBJ2-3; 7 bases map to TRBD1. CDR1 is SGHTA, CDR2 FQGTGA, per germline. Trimming removed 5 bases from V and 0 bases from J; junction bases left unmatched: 8. The CDR3 has 16 residues. The CDR3 DNA sequence: TGTGCCAGCAGCCTCTCGACAGGGTTAAGCACAGATACGCAGTATTTT. This encodes CASSLSTGLSTDTQYF.

This clone was counted once. The V gene is TRBV6-5, the J gene TRBJ1-2; D may be TRBD1 (6 bases). The CDR3 loop spans 16 amino acids. Trimming removed 0 bases at V and 6 bases at J, with 17 bases between. The germline gives CDR1 MNHEY, CDR2 SVGAGI. The CDR3 DNA reads TGTGCCAGCAGTTACTCGAACGAAGACCCAGGGGATGGCTACACCTTC. The encoded protein is CASSYSNEDPGDGYTF.

The chain combines TRBV5-1 with TRBJ2-1, with D possibly being TRBD2 (6 bases). Germline lookup yields CDR1 SGHRS and CDR2 YFSETQ. V lost 0 bases, J lost 8 bases, and 15 bases lay in between. The CDR3 is 15 residues long. CDR3 sequence: CASSLATTSGDEQFF. DNA for the CDR3: TGCGCCAGCAGCTTGGCGACTACGTCGGGGGATGAGCAGTTCTTC.

This clone was picked up a small number of times. This chain connects TRBV9 to TRBJ2-2; D remains unclear. Trimming pared 0 bases from V and 6 bases from J, leaving 6 bases between. Germline V gene sequence: CDR1 SGDLS, CDR2 YYNGEE. This CDR3 contains 13 residues. The CDR3 sequence: CASSVEIAGELFF. The DNA for the CDR3 is TGTGCCAGCAGCGTAGAGATCGCCGGGGAGCTGTTTTTT.

The rearrangement joins TRBV29-1 to TRBJ1-2; 7 bases map to TRBD1. There are 15 residues in the CDR3. J was trimmed by 0 bases and V by 3 bases; bases with no gene match: 7. Germline V gene lookup returns CDR1 SQVTM and CDR2 ANQGSEA. CDR3 in DNA: TGCAGCGTTGAGTACAGGGGATCTACTAACTATGGCTACACCTTC. This translates into CSVEYRGSTNYGYTF.

This sequence joins TRBV7-9 and TRBJ2-7, with D perhaps matching TRBD2 (6 bases). Germline values: CDR1 SEHNR, CDR2 FQNEAQ (reference sequence). CDR3 size: 15 residues. Trimming removed 5 bases at V and 2 bases at J, with 16 bases between. The CDR3 nucleotides read TGTGCCAGCAGCGATACAGGAGGCGGGACCTACGAGCAGTACTTC. It codes for CASSDTGGGTYEQYF. Variable domain in full (rest from reference TRBV7-9 and TRBJ2-7): DTGVSQNPRHKITKRGQNVTFRCDPISEHNRLYWYRQTLGQGPEFLTYFQNEAQLEKSRLLSDRFSAERPKGSFSTLEIQRTEQGDSAMYLCASSDTGGGTYEQYFGPGTRLTVT.

The chain has TRBV19 and TRBJ2-1; 11 positions match TRBD2. The junction had 4 bases not matched to a gene; V was cut back by 3 bases and J by 0 bases. This CDR3 is built from 17 residues. Germline V gene sequence: CDR1 LNHDA, CDR2 SQIVND (reference sequence). The CDR3 nucleotides read TGTGCCAGTAGTATCTTAGCGGGGGGGAGCTCCTACAATGAGCAGTTCTTC. Its protein is CASSILAGGSSYNEQFF.

The V and J genes are TRBV9 and TRBJ1-3; 9 nucleotides align to TRBD1. Unmatched junction bases numbered 5, after V lost 7 bases and J lost 6 bases. This CDR3 comprises 13 residues. The germline CDR1 and CDR2 sequences are SGDLS and YYNGEE. The CDR3: CASAGTGINTIYF. The CDR3 DNA is TGTGCCAGCGCCGGGACAGGGATAAACACCATATATTTT.

The V gene is TRBV7-9, the J gene TRBJ1-1; D remains ambiguous. Germline V gene data show CDR1 as SEHNR and CDR2 as FQNEAQ (reference sequence). CDR3 size: 12 residues. V lost 1 base and J 4 bases, leaving 4 bases between the germline ends. CDR3 coding DNA: TGTGCCAGCAGCTTAGTAGCCACTGAAGCTTTCTTT. As protein: CASSLVATEAFF.

In this sample, this clone turned up a few times. The V gene is TRBV28, the J gene TRBJ1-2; a possible D gene is TRBD1 (5 bases). Germline CDR1 MDHEN, CDR2 SYDVKM. This CDR3 has 12 residues. Trimming shortened V by 8 bases and J by 2 bases, and 9 bases separated the two germline ends. This chain's CDR3 is CASSTGNYGYTF. In DNA form, the CDR3 reads TGTGCCAGCTCTACAGGAAACTATGGCTACACCTTC.

This sequence joins TRBV27 and TRBJ1-2, with D possibly TRBD1 on 5 matching bases. Trimming shortened V by 5 bases and J by 8 bases, and 15 bases separated the two germline ends. The CDR3 has 13 amino acids. The germline V gene has CDR1 MNHEY and CDR2 SMNVEV (reference sequence). The CDR3 region is CASSLQGLEGYTF. The CDR3 DNA sequence: TGTGCCAGCAGTCTCCAGGGTTTAGAGGGCTACACCTTC.

This clone has more than one count but fewer than ten. The chain carries TRBV4-1 and TRBJ1-5, with D maybe TRBD1 (5 bases). Per germline, CDR1 MGHRA and CDR2 YSYEKL. The CDR3 spans 15 residues. V was trimmed by 1 base and J by 1 base, leaving 8 bases between them. The CDR3 DNA sequence: TGCGCCAGCAGCCAAGGCTGGGACAGCAATCAGCCCCAGCATTTT. It specifies CASSQGWDSNQPQHF.

V usage is TRBV6-1 and J usage is TRBJ1-3; no definite D call. This CDR3 has 16 amino acids. V dropped 2 bases and J dropped 0 bases, with 11 bases sitting between them. Germline V gene sequence: CDR1 MNHNS, CDR2 SASEGT. Written as DNA, the CDR3 is TGTGCCAGCAGTGAATCTCGCCTCTACTCTGGAAACACCATATATTTT. It codes for CASSESRLYSGNTIYF.

CDR3 nucleotides: TGTGCCAGCCCTTCCCCCGGGGGGGCGGTCACTGAAGCTTTCTTT. It yields the protein CASPSPGGAVTEAFF. The chain has TRBV6-5 and TRBJ1-1; the D gene is possibly TRBD1 (6 bases). V was trimmed by 8 bases and J by 4 bases, leaving 20 bases between them. Germline lookup yields CDR1 MNHEY and CDR2 SVGAGI. The CDR3 totals 15 residues.

This chain uses TRBV7-9 with TRBJ1-1, with 9 bases matching TRBD1. CDR1 and CDR2 (germline): SEHNR, FQNEAQ (reference sequence). The V segment lost 5 bases and the J segment 4 bases; nucleotides outside the gene matches: 8. CDR3 length: 15 residues. The CDR3 sequence is CASSPPGQGRTEAFF. CDR3 bases: TGTGCCAGCAGCCCCCCGGGACAGGGACGCACTGAAGCTTTCTTT.

The chain recombines TRBV12-5 with TRBJ1-2, with TRBD1 matching 7 bases. CDR3 size: 17 residues. V lost 6 bases to trimming and J lost 3 bases; unmatched junction nucleotides: 16. The germline V gene has CDR1 LGHNT and CDR2 FRNRAP. CDR3 bases: TGTGCTAGTGGCCGACCCACTCACACAGGGGCGGACTATGGCTACACCTTC. Encoded protein: CASGRPTHTGADYGYTF.

The genes are TRBV9 and TRBJ2-3, with 8 bases fitting TRBD2. Germline V gives CDR1 SGDLS, CDR2 YYNGEE. This CDR3 contains 16 residues. V shed 0 bases, J shed 2 bases, and the junction held 5 bases outside the gene matches. CDR3 DNA sequence: TGTGCCAGCAGCGTAGCGGCGGGGGGACCCACAGATACGCAGTATTTT. Protein: CASSVAAGGPTDTQYF.